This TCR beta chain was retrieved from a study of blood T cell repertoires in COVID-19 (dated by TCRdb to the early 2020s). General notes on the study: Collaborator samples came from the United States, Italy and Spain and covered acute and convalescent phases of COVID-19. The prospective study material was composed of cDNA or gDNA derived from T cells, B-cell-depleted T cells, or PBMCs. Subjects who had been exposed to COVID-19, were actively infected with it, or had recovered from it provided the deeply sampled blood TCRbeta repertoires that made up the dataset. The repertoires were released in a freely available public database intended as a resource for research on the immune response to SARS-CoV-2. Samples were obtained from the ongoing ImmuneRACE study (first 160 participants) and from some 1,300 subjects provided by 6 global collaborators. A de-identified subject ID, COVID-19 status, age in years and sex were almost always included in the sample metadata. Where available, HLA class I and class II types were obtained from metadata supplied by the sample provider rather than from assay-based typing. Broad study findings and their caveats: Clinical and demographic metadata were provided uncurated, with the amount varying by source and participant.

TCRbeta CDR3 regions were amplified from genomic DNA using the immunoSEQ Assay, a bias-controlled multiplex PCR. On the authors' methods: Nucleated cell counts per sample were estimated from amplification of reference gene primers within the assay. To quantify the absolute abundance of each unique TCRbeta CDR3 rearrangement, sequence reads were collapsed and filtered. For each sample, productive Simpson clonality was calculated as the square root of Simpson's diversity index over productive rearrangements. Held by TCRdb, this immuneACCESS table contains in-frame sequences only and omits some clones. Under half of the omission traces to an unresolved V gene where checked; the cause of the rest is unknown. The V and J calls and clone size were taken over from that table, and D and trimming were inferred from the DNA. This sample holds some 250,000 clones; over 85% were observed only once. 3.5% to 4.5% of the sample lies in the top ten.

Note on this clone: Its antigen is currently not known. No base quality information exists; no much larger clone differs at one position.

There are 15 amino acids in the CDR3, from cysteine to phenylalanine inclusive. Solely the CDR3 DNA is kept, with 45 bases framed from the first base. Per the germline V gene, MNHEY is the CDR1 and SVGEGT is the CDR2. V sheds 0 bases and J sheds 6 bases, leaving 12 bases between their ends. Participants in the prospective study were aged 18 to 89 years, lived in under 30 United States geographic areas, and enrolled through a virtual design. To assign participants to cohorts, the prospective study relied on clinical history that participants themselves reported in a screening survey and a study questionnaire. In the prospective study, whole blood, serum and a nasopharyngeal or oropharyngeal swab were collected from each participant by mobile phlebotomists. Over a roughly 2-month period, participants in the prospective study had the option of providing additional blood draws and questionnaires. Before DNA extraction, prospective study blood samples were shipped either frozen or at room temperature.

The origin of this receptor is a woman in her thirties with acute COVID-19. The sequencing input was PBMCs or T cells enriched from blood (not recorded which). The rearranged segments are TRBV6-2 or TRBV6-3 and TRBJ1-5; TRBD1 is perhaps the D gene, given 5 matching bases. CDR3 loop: CASSYSRGTGQPQHF. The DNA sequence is TGTGCCAGCAGTTACTCTAGAGGTACAGGTCAGCCCCAGCATTTT.